This T cell receptor beta chain was obtained from a study of OX40 agonist ivuxolimab in advanced cancers. Background on the study: Melanoma, hepatocellular carcinoma, head and neck or renal cell cancer occurred in dose-escalation patients. The mean age was roughly 60 years, ranging from 23 to 79, with around four fifths of participants male.

Note on this clone: Its antigen is unknown.

Measured with immunoSEQ multiplex PCR; TCRdb has only the in-frame clones, and not every one. Here the sample spans roughly 56,000 clones, 82% being singletons. Points from the study as a whole: The antigen specificity of the peripheral T cells (those that were expanded) was not determined.

The CDR3 extends over 16 amino acids. V lost 6 bases and J lost 0, with 15 bases in between. Germline V lookup: CDR1 KGHSH, CDR2 LQKENI. The clonotype comes from an adult with an advanced solid tumor such as melanoma, head and neck, liver or kidney cancer. The genes are TRBV18 and TRBJ1-3; weak D call: TRBD1 (6 bases). The sequences come from CD4+ or CD8+ T cells sorted from blood, collected in a trial of the OX40 agonist ivuxolimab. DNA for the CDR3: TGTGCCAGCTCCCAGACAGGATCCTCCTCTGGAAACACCATATATTTT. Translation gives CASSQTGSSSGNTIYF. The full variable domain, completed using reference TRBV18 and TRBJ1-3, is NAGVMQNPRHLVRRRGQEARLRCSPMKGHSHVYWYRQLPEEGLKFMVYLQKENIIDESGMPKERFSAEFPKEGPSILRIQQVVRGDSAAYFCASSQTGSSSGNTIYFGEGSWLTVV.